What follows are 10 T cell receptor beta chains derived from one specimen sequenced in a study of neurological immune-mediated disorders. MiXCR, applied by TCRdb to the 5' RACE reads, yields one record per CDR3 protein. The table has tens of thousands of distinct CDR3 sequences, 5.2% seen once. The specimen sequenced was PBMCs. Source of these receptors: a man aged 18 to 29 with multiple sclerosis.

With respect to this clonotype: Possible read error: a much larger clone is one base away. The chain combines TRBV24-1 with TRBJ2-3; D is unresolved. The CDR3 length is 14 residues. CDR1 is KGHDR, CDR2 SFDVKD, per germline. V lost 4 bases, J lost 1 base, and 8 bases lay in between. CDR3 protein: CATSEKTGTDTQYF. The CDR3 DNA is TGTGCCACCAGTGAGAAAACAGGCACAGATACGCAGTATTTT.

Ten or more counts support this clonotype. J is TRBJ2-3 and V is TRBV6-5, with D perhaps matching TRBD2 (6 bases). V dropped 6 bases and J dropped 3 bases, with 10 bases sitting between them. The CDR3 consists of 13 residues. CDR1 is MNHEY and CDR2 is SVGAGI in the germline V gene. CDR3 in DNA: TGTGCCAGCAGAGAACTAGCAACAGATACGCAGTATTTT. It is translated as CASRELATDTQYF.

A few counts support this clonotype. The chain has TRBV20-1 and TRBJ2-5; no reliable D call. Looked up from germline, CDR1 is DFQATT and CDR2 is SNEGSKA (reference sequence). Trimming took 2 bases from V and 5 from J, leaving 9 bases between them. The CDR3 contains 12 residues. CDR3 loop: CSARPIGETQYF. The CDR3 DNA reads TGCAGTGCTAGACCGATCGGGGAGACCCAGTACTTC.

This clonotype was recorded many times. This sequence joins TRBV24-1 and TRBJ2-7; D not resolved. The CDR3 consists of 14 residues. Germline CDR1 reads KGHDR; CDR2 reads SFDVKD. V lost 4 bases, J lost 4 bases, and 13 bases lay in between. CDR3 bases: TGTGCCACCAGTGACCGCTCCGGTGTGTACGAGCAGTACTTC. Translating it yields CATSDRSGVYEQYF.

This clonotype was seen ten or more times. J is TRBJ2-5 and V is TRBV3-1, with TRBD2 matching 7 bases. The ends lost 3 bases at V and 2 bases at J; junction bases unmatched: 9. Germline V CDR1 and CDR2: LGHDT, YNNKEL (reference sequence). CDR3 length: 16 amino acids. CDR3 in amino acids: CASSHAGIGGQETQYF. DNA for the CDR3: TGTGCCAGCAGCCATGCTGGCATCGGGGGGCAAGAGACCCAGTACTTC.

The V gene is TRBV5-1, the J gene TRBJ2-7, with 10 bases matching TRBD2. This CDR3 comprises 15 residues. V was pared by 0 bases and J by 6 bases, with 6 bases of the junction left unmatched. The germline V gene has CDR1 SGHRS and CDR2 YFSETQ. The chain's CDR3 is CASSLESSGRGEQYF. The CDR3 DNA is TGCGCCAGCAGCTTGGAATCTAGCGGGAGAGGCGAGCAGTACTTC.

This clonotype was detected ten times or more. V gene TRBV7-9 combines with J gene TRBJ2-5, with 7 positions matching TRBD2. Germline V gene data show CDR1 as SEHNR and CDR2 as FQNEAQ (reference sequence). The CDR3 contains 13 residues. Losses at the gene ends were 6 bases for V and 3 bases for J; bases not matched to a gene: 4. CDR3 nucleotides: TGTGCCAGCAGAGGGGCGGGGGAAGAGACCCAGTACTTC. Its translation: CASRGAGEETQYF.

Ten or more counts support this clonotype. The chain is built from TRBV2 and TRBJ1-1, with no clear D. The CDR3 extends over 14 amino acids. Germline V gene data show CDR1 as SNHLY and CDR2 as FYNNEI. Trimming removed 5 bases from V and 4 bases from J, with 14 bases in between. The CDR3 sequence is CASSQHPGSTEAFF. In nucleotides, the CDR3 is TGTGCCAGCAGTCAACACCCCGGGAGCACTGAAGCTTTCTTT.

This clonotype was counted at least ten times. Germline and junction disagree at one end, which may indicate a read error. V is TRBV12-3 or TRBV12-4 and J is TRBJ2-3, with a possible D match to TRBD2 (8 bases). The CDR3 has 15 residues. CDR3 residues: CASSPRGLAGTDTHF. CDR3 DNA: TGTGCCAGCAGCCCAAGGGGGCTAGCGGGCACAGATACGCATTTT.

This clonotype was seen at least ten times. V is TRBV5-1 and J is TRBJ2-7; 11 positions match TRBD2. Germline CDR1 and CDR2: SGHRS and YFSETQ. There are 14 residues in the CDR3. V shed 4 bases, J shed 1 base, and the junction held 1 base outside the gene matches. The CDR3 loop is CASSRLAGSYEQYF. The CDR3 region has the DNA TGCGCCAGCAGCCGACTAGCGGGATCCTACGAGCAGTACTTC.